A selection of T cell receptor beta chains follows, all from one sample in a study of T cell changes during pregnancy in multiple sclerosis. Produced via immunoSEQ multiplex PCR; TCRdb's table is partial and in-frame only. The sample yields 88,000 or so clones, roughly 94% seen once. Sequenced material: peripheral blood, taken before pregnancy. The receptors were sampled from a female donor with multiple sclerosis, enrolled in a pregnancy study. Each CDR3 is given with its conserved first and last residue. A D gene is named only where the DNA matches it firmly. Clone size is given for some rows only: seen once, a few or many times, or a class if the clone is expanded.

J,size,V,D,CDR3,DNA
TRBJ2-1,.,TRBV27,TRBD1,CASSAGQGYLGEQFF,TGTGCCAGCAGTGCCGGACAGGGTTATCTCGGGGAGCAGTTCTTC
TRBJ2-2,.,TRBV9,TRBD2,CASTGLASTGELFF,TGTGCCAGCACCGGACTAGCGTCGACCGGGGAGCTGTTTTTT
TRBJ2-6,.,TRBV5-4,TRBD1,CASSTDRAGANVLTF,TGTGCCAGCAGCACGGACAGGGCTGGGGCCAACGTCCTGACTTTC
TRBJ2-1,.,TRBV6-5,TRBD1,CASSPGTGWSEQFF,TGTGCCAGCAGCCCCGGGACAGGTTGGTCTGAGCAGTTCTTC
TRBJ2-1,.,TRBV9,.,CASSPDSGYNEQFF,TGTGCCAGCAGTCCAGATTCTGGTTACAATGAGCAGTTCTTC
TRBJ1-5,.,TRBV5-1,.,CASSTRVGQPQHF,TGCGCCAGCAGCACCAGGGTGGGACAGCCCCAGCATTTT
TRBJ2-2,.,TRBV6-1,TRBD2,CARCPTSGGAGELFF,TGTGCCAGATGTCCGACTAGCGGGGGGGCCGGGGAGCTGTTTTTT
TRBJ1-5,.,TRBV19,.,CASSTPQGRGNQPQHF,TGTGCCAGTAGTACGCCACAGGGAAGGGGCAATCAGCCCCAGCATTTT
TRBJ1-2,.,TRBV30,.,CAWSVPGIYGYTF,TGTGCCTGGAGTGTACCGGGAATCTATGGCTACACCTTC
TRBJ2-3,.,TRBV19,TRBD2,CASSETRLAGGRDTQYF,TGTGCCAGTAGTGAGACTCGACTAGCGGGGGGGAGAGATACGCAGTATTTT
TRBJ1-1,.,TRBV7-9,.,CASSLGQKNTEAFF,TGTGCCAGCAGCTTAGGACAGAAGAACACTGAAGCTTTCTTT
TRBJ1-4,.,TRBV6-5,TRBD1,CASSRGQGIGEKLFF,TGTGCCAGCAGCCGGGGACAGGGAATTGGTGAAAAACTGTTTTTT
TRBJ1-2,.,TRBV2,TRBD1,CASSPASRTGLF,TGTGCCAGCAGTCCGGCCTCTCGGACAGGGCTCTTC
TRBJ2-7,.,TRBV30,.,CARGSYEQYF,TGTGCCCGGGGCTCCTACGAGCAGTACTTC
TRBJ1-1,.,TRBV5-1,TRBD1,CASSRQGRNTEAFF,TGCGCCAGCAGCCGACAGGGGCGGAACACTGAAGCTTTCTTT
TRBJ2-2,.,TRBV4-1,.,CASSQATGTHLNTGELFF,TGCGCCAGCAGCCAAGCCACCGGGACTCACCTAAACACCGGGGAGCTGTTTTTT
TRBJ1-1,.,TRBV5-1,.,CASSLVGADTEAFF,TGCGCCAGCAGCTTGGTTGGGGCTGACACTGAAGCTTTCTTT
TRBJ2-1,.,TRBV5-1,.,CASGLLEGGSSYNEQFF,TGCGCCAGCGGCCTACTTGAAGGGGGTAGCTCCTACAATGAGCAGTTCTTC
TRBJ1-2,.,TRBV25-1,.,CASSVGFGDGYTF,TGTGCCAGCAGTGTAGGGTTCGGGGATGGCTACACCTTC
TRBJ2-1,.,TRBV6-1,TRBD2,CASSGGRGAYNEQFF,TGTGCCAGCAGTGGGGGGCGGGGGGCCTACAATGAGCAGTTCTTC
TRBJ1-1,.,TRBV7-9,TRBD1,CASRKGQGDTEAFF,TGTGCCAGCAGAAAGGGGCAGGGGGACACTGAAGCTTTCTTT
TRBJ1-6,once,TRBV27,.,CASKRGSSYNSPLHF,TGTGCCAGCAAGAGGGGGAGCTCCTATAATTCACCCCTCCACTTT
TRBJ1-1,once,TRBV6-1,.,CASSGHRDLEAFF,TGTGCCAGCAGTGGGCACAGGGACCTAGAAGCTTTCTTT
TRBJ1-2,.,TRBV2,TRBD1,CASSEPRGQTTLYGYTF,TGTGCCAGCAGTGAACCCAGGGGACAGACGACACTCTATGGCTACACCTTC
TRBJ2-5,.,TRBV19,TRBD2,CASSPRGLAGEQETQYF,TGTGCCAGTAGTCCCAGGGGGCTAGCGGGGGAGCAAGAGACCCAGTACTTC
TRBJ1-6,.,TRBV7-6,.,CASSRVSVGDSPLHF,TGTGCCAGCAGCCGAGTATCCGTGGGCGATTCACCCCTCCACTTT
TRBJ2-3,.,TRBV6-7,TRBD2,CAIMTSGGTQTYTDTQYF,TGTGCCATCATGACTAGCGGGGGGACTCAGACCTACACAGATACGCAGTATTTT
TRBJ2-1,.,TRBV9,TRBD2,CASSGHLAGGRLGTANEQFF,TGTGCCAGCAGCGGACATCTGGCGGGGGGGCGACTTGGGACGGCCAATGAGCAGTTCTTC
TRBJ2-7,once,TRBV27,.,CASSLGGSYEQYF,TGTGCCAGCAGTTTGGGCGGGTCCTACGAGCAGTACTTC
TRBJ2-5,.,TRBV11-2,TRBD1,CASSFGQGGETQYF,TGTGCCAGCAGCTTTGGACAGGGAGGAGAGACCCAGTACTTC
TRBJ1-6,.,TRBV5-1,.,CASSSPGLNSPLHF,TGCGCCAGCAGCTCACCGGGATTAAATTCACCCCTCCACTTT
TRBJ1-1,.,TRBV19,TRBD1,CASTIRTGNTEAFF,TGTGCCAGTACCATAAGGACAGGGAACACTGAAGCTTTCTTT
TRBJ1-2,.,TRBV5-6,TRBD1,CASSLVDRESTGYTF,TGTGCCAGCAGCTTGGTGGACAGGGAGTCGACTGGCTACACCTTC
TRBJ2-7,.,TRBV11-3,.,CASSPPGEMDEQYF,TGTGCCAGCAGCCCGCCAGGGGAGATGGACGAGCAGTACTTC
TRBJ2-6,.,TRBV5-5,.,CASSPRTSGANVLTF,TGTGCCAGCAGCCCGAGAACCTCTGGGGCCAACGTCCTGACTTTC
TRBJ1-6,.,TRBV9,.,CASSVGRISPLHF,TGTGCCAGCAGCGTTGGCAGGATCTCACCCCTCCACTTT
TRBJ2-3,.,TRBV4-1,.,CASSPLATSTDTQYF,TGCGCCAGCAGCCCTCTAGCGACTAGCACAGATACGCAGTATTTT
TRBJ2-4,.,TRBV6-5,.,CASSSRGIAKNIQYF,TGTGCCAGCAGTTCCCGGGGGATAGCCAAAAACATTCAGTACTTC
TRBJ1-2,once,TRBV9,TRBD1,CASSTHAGTGEFGYTF,TGTGCCAGCAGCACGCACGCCGGGACAGGGGAGTTCGGCTACACCTTC
TRBJ1-1,once,TRBV28,.,CASIDSLNTEAFF,TGTGCCAGCATCGACAGCTTGAACACTGAAGCTTTCTTT